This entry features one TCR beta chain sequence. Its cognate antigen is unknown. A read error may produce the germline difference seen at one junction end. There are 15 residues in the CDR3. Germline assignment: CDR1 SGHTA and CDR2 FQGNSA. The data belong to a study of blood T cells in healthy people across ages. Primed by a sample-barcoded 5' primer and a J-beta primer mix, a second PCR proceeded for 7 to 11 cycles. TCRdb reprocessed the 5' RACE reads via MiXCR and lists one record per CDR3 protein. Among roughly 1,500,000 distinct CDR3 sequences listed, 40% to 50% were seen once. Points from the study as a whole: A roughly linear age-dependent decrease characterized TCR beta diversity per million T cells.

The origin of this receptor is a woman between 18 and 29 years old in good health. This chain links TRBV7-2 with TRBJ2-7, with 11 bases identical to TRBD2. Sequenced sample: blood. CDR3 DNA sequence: TGTGTCAGCAGCGTGACTAGCGGGGTCGCCTACGAGCAGTACTTC. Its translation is CVSSVTSGVAYEQYF.